This T cell receptor (beta chain) was recorded in a study of radiotherapy plus CTLA-4 blockade in lung cancer. This table comes from immunoSEQ multiplex PCR, and its TCRdb copy is limited to in-frame clones, with some not included. The repertoire holds around 120,000 clones, with about four fifths as singletons. The V gene lost 8 bases and the J gene lost 3 bases, with 11 bases spanning the gap. Germline V gene lookup returns CDR1 MNHEY and CDR2 SVGAGI. The CDR3 is 13 residues long. This clone came up a few times. Its antigen is still unknown. Whole-study findings and limits: Radiotherapy with ipilimumab was followed by blood expansion of tumor-derived clones.

Those with chemo-refractory metastatic non-small-cell lung cancer were treated with focal radiation combined with CTLA-4 blockade using ipilimumab. The chain couples TRBV6-5 to TRBJ1-5; weak D call: TRBD1 (6 bases). The sample consisted of peripheral blood, taken from a patient treated with radiotherapy plus ipilimumab. The source of this sequence is a human donor with non-small cell lung cancer who had a partial response to radiotherapy plus ipilimumab. This chain's CDR3 is CASGLGANQPQHF. The CDR3 coding sequence is TGTGCCAGCGGTTTGGGGGCCAATCAGCCCCAGCATTTT.